The 27 T cell receptor beta chains listed next were all sequenced from one sample in a study of control samples from healthy donors and cancer patients. Clones were read by immunoSEQ multiplex PCR, and TCRdb kept only the in-frame ones, dropping some. The sample has 94,000 or so clones; around 85% are singletons. The sample consisted of PBMCs. Receptors originate from a man aged 70 or older with lung cancer.

This clone has just one count. The junction differs from germline at one of its ends, possibly a read error. This chain links TRBV2 with TRBJ2-5; D not resolved. The V gene's germline CDR1 is SNHLY and CDR2 FYNNEI. This CDR3 region has 13 residues. CDR3 coding DNA: TGTGCCAGCAGTGAACGGATTCAAGTGACCCAGTACTTC. It specifies CASSERIQVTQYF.

The V call is TRBV24-1, the J call TRBJ1-4; D not certain. The CDR3 is made up of 15 amino acids. V was cut by 3 bases and J by 3 bases, with 10 bases left in between. Germline CDR1 is KGHDR and CDR2 is SFDVKD. CDR3 loop: CATSDPKDPNEKLFF. The DNA for the CDR3 is TGTGCCACCAGTGATCCGAAGGACCCTAATGAAAAACTGTTTTTT.

CDR3 DNA sequence: TGCAGCGTTGGGGAGTGGGCCTATGGCTACACCTTC. Amino acid sequence: CSVGEWAYGYTF. The chain is built from TRBV29-1 and TRBJ1-2; D ambiguous. The ends were cut back, 4 bases at V and 4 bases at J, with 10 bases in the middle. Per the germline V gene, CDR1 is SQVTM and CDR2 is ANQGSEA. This CDR3 has 12 residues.

This sequence joins TRBV7-6 and TRBJ2-6, with 8 nucleotides matching TRBD1. The CDR3 spans 16 residues. Germline V gives CDR1 SGHVS, CDR2 FNYEAQ. V was pared by 5 bases and J by 2 bases, with 5 bases of the junction left unmatched. Here the CDR3 DNA reads TGTGCCAGCAGCCCGGGGACAGGCCCTGGGGCCAACGTCCTGACTTTC. This encodes CASSPGTGPGANVLTF.

The chain couples TRBV5-1 to TRBJ1-1; no clear D. This CDR3 is built from 16 residues. Germline CDR1 and CDR2: SGHRS and YFSETQ. Trimming shortened V by 4 bases and J by 2 bases, and 18 bases separated the two germline ends. The CDR3 DNA reads TGCGCCAGCAGCCCTGGAAACGGAGGGCCCAACACTGAAGCTTTCTTT. It translates to CASSPGNGGPNTEAFF.

V and J are TRBV5-1 and TRBJ2-1, with TRBD2 identical over 15 bases. CDR1 SGHRS and CDR2 YFSETQ come from the germline V gene. V gave up 4 bases and J gave up 1 base; unmatched junction bases: 9. The CDR3 runs 19 residues. The CDR3 bases are TGCGCCAGCAGCCCTGGACTAGCGGGGGGGCCCGGGTCCTACAATGAGCAGTTCTTC. Translated, it gives CASSPGLAGGPGSYNEQFF.

The chain combines TRBV29-1 with TRBJ2-6; D gene ambiguous. Germline assignment: CDR1 SQVTM and CDR2 ANQGSEA. The V gene lost 5 bases and the J gene lost 0 bases, with 5 bases spanning the gap. The CDR3 is made up of 13 amino acids. CDR3 DNA sequence: TGCAGCGTTAAGACCTCTGGGGCCAACGTCCTGACTTTC. Protein sequence: CSVKTSGANVLTF.

CDR3 amino acids: CASSMDTRNTEAFF. For the CDR3, the DNA is TGTGCCAGTAGTATGGATACCAGAAACACTGAAGCTTTCTTT. The gene calls are TRBV19 and TRBJ1-1; D is unclear. Trimming removed 3 bases from V and 2 bases from J, with 10 bases in between. This CDR3 spans 14 amino acids. Germline CDR1 is LNHDA and CDR2 is SQIVND (reference sequence). Combining the CDR3 with reference TRBV19 and TRBJ1-1 gives the whole variable domain DGGITQSPKYLFRKEGQNVTLSCEQNLNHDAMYWYRQDPGQGLRLIYYSQIVNDFQKGDIAEGYSVSREKKESFPLTVTSAQKNPTAFYLCASSMDTRNTEAFFGQGTRLTVV.

This chain links TRBV7-6 with TRBJ2-7; no clear D. This CDR3 is 14 amino acids long. The V end was cut by 5 bases, the J end by 2 bases, with 13 bases between. Per the germline V gene, CDR1 is SGHVS and CDR2 is FNYEAQ. The CDR3 protein is CASSGAGGAYEQYF. For the CDR3, the DNA is TGTGCCAGCAGCGGTGCAGGTGGTGCCTACGAGCAGTACTTC.

The chain couples TRBV6-5 to TRBJ1-1; D perhaps matches TRBD1 (6 bases). This CDR3 has 14 amino acids. Germline CDR1 MNHEY, CDR2 SVGAGI. With 5 bases removed from V and 4 bases from J, the gap between germline ends came to 14 bases. The CDR3 reads CASSNVGGATEAFF. The CDR3 DNA reads as TGTGCCAGCAGTAACGTCGGGGGCGCCACTGAAGCTTTCTTT.

Regarding this clone: An end of the junction differs from the germline gene, which may be a read error. V and J are TRBV20-1 and TRBJ1-2, with a weak D call TRBD1 (5 bases). This CDR3 region has 11 residues. The germline gives CDR1 DFQATT, CDR2 SNEGSKA (reference sequence). The CDR3 spells CSARDGGEILF. The CDR3 nucleotides are TGCAGTGCTAGAGATGGAGGGGAGATACTCTTC.

As regards this clone: An end of the junction does not agree with germline; a read error may underlie this. V is TRBV7-8 and J is TRBJ1-1; 7 bases are a match to TRBD1. The CDR3 totals 15 residues. Germline-derived CDR1 and CDR2 are SGHVS and FQNEAQ. The CDR3 DNA follows: TGTGCCTGCAGGGGGACGGGTATTGCGAACACTGAAGCTTTCTTT. Translating gives CACRGTGIANTEAFF.

CDR3 DNA sequence: TGCGCCAGCCGTGGACAGGGTTACACCGGGGAGCTGTTTTTT. It yields the protein CASRGQGYTGELFF. J is TRBJ2-2 and V is TRBV10-2, with 8 nucleotides matching TRBD1. The CDR3 runs to 14 residues. V was clipped by 8 bases and J by 3 bases; unmatched bases: 5. CDR1 and CDR2 (germline): WSHSY, SAAADI.

This chain uses TRBV18 with TRBJ2-7; 7 bases are shared with TRBD1. Germline assignment: CDR1 KGHSH and CDR2 LQKENI. The CDR3 spans 15 residues. V shed 4 bases, J shed 3 bases, and the junction held 9 bases outside the gene matches. As DNA, the CDR3 is TGTGCCAGCTCACTCAAGACAGGGTCCAGCTACGAGCAGTACTTC. As protein: CASSLKTGSSYEQYF.

V usage is TRBV7-9 and J usage is TRBJ2-7; 9 positions agree with TRBD2. Germline values: CDR1 SEHNR, CDR2 FQNEAQ (reference sequence). The CDR3 covers 15 residues. V was clipped by 8 bases and J by 4 bases; unmatched bases: 12. This chain's CDR3 is CASRGAGGARYEQYF. The CDR3 DNA follows: TGTGCCAGCCGCGGGGCGGGGGGGGCCCGATACGAGCAGTACTTC.

This clone appeared once. The chain joins TRBV18 to TRBJ1-6; possible D gene TRBD1, 6 bases. V was shortened by 2 bases and J by 5 bases, with 13 bases between the two germline ends. Germline lookup yields CDR1 KGHSH and CDR2 LQKENI. The CDR3 spans 16 residues. CDR3 loop: CASSPIGRGDNSPLHF. The CDR3 bases are TGTGCCAGCTCACCAATTGGTAGGGGGGATAATTCACCCCTCCACTTT.

The chain links TRBV10-3 to TRBJ2-7, with TRBD1 as a possible D gene (6 bases). V was pared by 6 bases and J by 5 bases, with 17 bases between. This CDR3 has 14 amino acids. CDR1 is ENHRY, CDR2 SYGVKD, per germline. The CDR3 DNA is TGTGCCATCAGCGAAGGACAGCTTGTCAACGAGCAGTACTTC. It codes for CAISEGQLVNEQYF.

This chain links TRBV7-9 with TRBJ1-2, with 7 bases aligning to TRBD1. Germline CDR1 SEHNR, CDR2 FQNEAQ (reference sequence). The CDR3 totals 15 residues. The ends lost 5 bases at V and 2 bases at J; junction bases unmatched: 8. The CDR3 protein is CASSLSRQGNYGYTF. The CDR3 nucleotides are TGTGCCAGCAGCCTCTCGAGACAGGGCAACTATGGCTACACCTTC.

The V and J genes are TRBV19 and TRBJ2-3; 11 bases are a match to TRBD2. With V trimmed by 5 bases and J by 1 base, 11 bases remained unmatched. This CDR3 is built from 18 residues. In germline, CDR1 is LNHDA, CDR2 SQIVND (reference sequence). The CDR3 loop reads CASSATSGAFRGTDTQYF. In DNA, the CDR3 is TGTGCCAGTAGTGCGACTAGCGGGGCGTTCAGGGGCACAGATACGCAGTATTTT. The variable domain in full, completed from reference TRBV19 and TRBJ2-3, reads DGGITQSPKYLFRKEGQNVTLSCEQNLNHDAMYWYRQDPGQGLRLIYYSQIVNDFQKGDIAEGYSVSREKKESFPLTVTSAQKNPTAFYLCASSATSGAFRGTDTQYFGPGTRLTVL.

V gene TRBV9 combines with J gene TRBJ1-6; D is uncertain. The germline V gene has CDR1 SGDLS and CDR2 YYNGEE. V was shortened by 3 bases and J by 1 base, with 11 bases between the two germline ends. The CDR3 has 16 amino acids. CDR3 sequence (DNA): TGTGCCAGCAGCGAGGACCTCCAGTCCTATAATTCACCCCTCCACTTT. This codes for CASSEDLQSYNSPLHF.

Written as DNA, the CDR3 is TGTGCCATCAGTGTCCAGGGTGGTACTGAAGCTTTCTTT. It translates to CAISVQGGTEAFF. V is TRBV10-3 and J is TRBJ1-1; D possibly corresponds to TRBD1 (5 bases). Germline V gene data show CDR1 as ENHRY and CDR2 as SYGVKD. V lost 4 bases to trimming and J lost 5 bases, with 11 bases between them. This CDR3 is built from 13 residues.

The rearrangement links TRBV5-4 to TRBJ2-2; 9 nucleotides agree with TRBD2. V lost 4 bases, J lost 4 bases, and 5 bases stayed unmatched. Germline lookup yields CDR1 SGHNT and CDR2 YYREEE (reference sequence). The CDR3 is 15 amino acids. CDR3 amino acids: CASSKAGGFTGELFF. CDR3 nucleotides: TGTGCCAGCAGCAAAGCGGGGGGTTTCACCGGGGAGCTGTTTTTT.

The chain combines TRBV7-2 with TRBJ2-2, with D maybe TRBD2 (7 bases). Looked up from germline, CDR1 is SGHTA and CDR2 is FQGNSA. The CDR3 has 14 residues. Deletions cut 1 base from V and 7 bases from J, with 10 bases between. The CDR3 here is CASSLEGGLGELFF. DNA of the CDR3: TGTGCCAGCAGCTTAGAGGGGGGGCTCGGGGAGCTGTTTTTT.

Here the CDR3 DNA reads TGTGCCAGCAGCTCGCGGACAGGAGCCTACGAGCAGTACTTC. It codes for CASSSRTGAYEQYF. V gene TRBV11-3 combines with J gene TRBJ2-7; 7 positions match TRBD1. J was trimmed by 2 bases and V by 4 bases; bases with no gene match: 5. Germline V gene sequence: CDR1 SGHNT, CDR2 YENEEA. This CDR3 is 14 amino acids long.

The J gene is TRBJ2-2, the V gene TRBV5-4; D is unresolved. The CDR3 is 16 residues long. In germline, CDR1 is SGHNT, CDR2 YYREEE (reference sequence). The ends were cut back, 0 bases at V and 3 bases at J, with 12 bases in the middle. The CDR3 loop is CASSLGISPDTGELFF. The CDR3 region has the DNA TGTGCCAGCAGCTTGGGAATTTCACCGGACACCGGGGAGCTGTTTTTT. Looking up the rest from reference TRBV5-4 and TRBJ2-2 gives the full variable domain: ETGVTQSPTHLIKTRGQQVTLRCSSQSGHNTVSWYQQALGQGPQFIFQYYREEENGRGNFPPRFSGLQFPNYSSELNVNALELDDSALYLCASSLGISPDTGELFFGEGSRLTVL.

The CDR3 DNA sequence: TGCGCCAGCAGCTTGGGGTACAGGGGGCTCTCCGAGCAGTACTTC. The encoded protein is CASSLGYRGLSEQYF. V usage is TRBV5-1 and J usage is TRBJ2-7, with 9 bases lining up with TRBD1. Germline V CDR1 and CDR2: SGHRS, YFSETQ. The CDR3 runs 15 residues. Trimming cost V 0 bases and J 6 bases; bases outside gene matches: 7.

This rearrangement joins TRBV20-1 to TRBJ2-1; 9 nucleotides agree with TRBD2. Germline CDR1 is DFQATT and CDR2 is SNEGSKA (reference sequence). CDR3 length: 14 residues. The V segment lost 3 bases and the J segment 7 bases; nucleotides outside the gene matches: 7. CDR3 residues: CSASPSGVRNEQFF. CDR3 nucleotides: TGCAGTGCTAGTCCTAGCGGGGTGAGGAATGAGCAGTTCTTC.